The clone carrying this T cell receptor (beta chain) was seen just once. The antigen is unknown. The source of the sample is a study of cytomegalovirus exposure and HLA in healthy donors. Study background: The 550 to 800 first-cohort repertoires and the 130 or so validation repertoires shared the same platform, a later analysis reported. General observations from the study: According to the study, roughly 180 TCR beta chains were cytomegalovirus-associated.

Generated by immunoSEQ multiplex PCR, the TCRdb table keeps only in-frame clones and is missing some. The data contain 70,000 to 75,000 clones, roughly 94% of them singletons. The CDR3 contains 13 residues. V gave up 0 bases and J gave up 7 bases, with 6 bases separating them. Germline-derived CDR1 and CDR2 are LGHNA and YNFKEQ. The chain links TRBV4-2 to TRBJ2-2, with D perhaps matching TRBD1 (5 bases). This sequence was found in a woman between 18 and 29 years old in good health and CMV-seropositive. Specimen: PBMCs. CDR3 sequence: CASSQDRDGELFF. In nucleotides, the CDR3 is TGTGCCAGCAGCCAAGACAGGGACGGGGAGCTGTTTTTT.